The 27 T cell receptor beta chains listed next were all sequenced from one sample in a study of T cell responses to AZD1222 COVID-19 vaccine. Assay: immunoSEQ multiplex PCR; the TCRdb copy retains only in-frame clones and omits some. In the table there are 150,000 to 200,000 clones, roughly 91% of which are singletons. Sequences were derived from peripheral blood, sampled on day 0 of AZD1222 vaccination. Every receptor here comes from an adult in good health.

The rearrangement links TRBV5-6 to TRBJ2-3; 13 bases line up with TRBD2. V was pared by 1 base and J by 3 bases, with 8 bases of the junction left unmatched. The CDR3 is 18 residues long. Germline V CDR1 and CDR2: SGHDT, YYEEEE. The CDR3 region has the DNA TGTGCCAGCAGCTTGAGACTAGCGGGGGGAGTTCGGACAGATACGCAGTATTTT. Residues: CASSLRLAGGVRTDTQYF.

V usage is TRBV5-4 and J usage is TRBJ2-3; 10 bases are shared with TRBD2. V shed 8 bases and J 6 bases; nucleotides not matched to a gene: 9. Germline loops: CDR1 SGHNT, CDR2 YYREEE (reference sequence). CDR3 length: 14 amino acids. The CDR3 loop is CASLLAGRQDTQYF. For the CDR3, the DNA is TGTGCCAGTCTACTAGCGGGGAGGCAGGATACGCAGTATTTT.

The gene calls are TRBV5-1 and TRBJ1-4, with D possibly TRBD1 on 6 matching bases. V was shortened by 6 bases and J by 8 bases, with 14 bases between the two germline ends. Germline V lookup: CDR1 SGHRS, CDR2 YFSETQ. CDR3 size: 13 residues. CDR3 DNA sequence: TGCGCCAGCACAGATACCGGGGGCGAAAAACTGTTTTTT. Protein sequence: CASTDTGGEKLFF. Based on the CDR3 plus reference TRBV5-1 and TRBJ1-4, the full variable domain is KAGVTQTPRYLIKTRGQQVTLSCSPISGHRSVSWYQQTPGQGLQFLFEYFSETQRNKGNFPGRFSGRQFSNSRSEMNVSTLELGDSALYLCASTDTGGEKLFFGSGTQLSVL.

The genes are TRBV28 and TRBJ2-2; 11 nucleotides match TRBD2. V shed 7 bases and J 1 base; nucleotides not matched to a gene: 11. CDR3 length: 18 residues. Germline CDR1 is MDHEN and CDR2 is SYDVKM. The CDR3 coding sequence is TGTGCCAGCACCCTCGACCGGACTAGCGGGTTGAACACCGGGGAGCTGTTTTTT. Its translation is CASTLDRTSGLNTGELFF.

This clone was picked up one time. The CDR3, as DNA: TGTGCCAGCAGCCCGGGCAGGGGCCCGAACACCGGGGAGCTGTTTTTT. Its protein is CASSPGRGPNTGELFF. The V gene is TRBV7-9, the J gene TRBJ2-2; TRBD1 might be the D (6 bases). The CDR3 extends over 16 amino acids. The germline CDR1 and CDR2 sequences are SEHNR and FQNEAQ (reference sequence). V was cut by 5 bases and J by 0 bases, with 13 bases left in between. Supplemented by reference TRBV7-9 and TRBJ2-2, the full variable domain reads DTGVSQNPRHKITKRGQNVTFRCDPISEHNRLYWYRQTLGQGPEFLTYFQNEAQLEKSRLLSDRFSAERPKGSFSTLEIQRTEQGDSAMYLCASSPGRGPNTGELFFGEGSRLTVL.

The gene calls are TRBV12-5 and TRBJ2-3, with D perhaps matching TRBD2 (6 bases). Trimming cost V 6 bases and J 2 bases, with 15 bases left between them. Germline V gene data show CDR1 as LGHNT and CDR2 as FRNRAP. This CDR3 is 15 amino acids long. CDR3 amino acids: CASGPHGGYTDTQYF. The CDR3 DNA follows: TGTGCTAGTGGCCCCCACGGAGGGTACACAGATACGCAGTATTTT.

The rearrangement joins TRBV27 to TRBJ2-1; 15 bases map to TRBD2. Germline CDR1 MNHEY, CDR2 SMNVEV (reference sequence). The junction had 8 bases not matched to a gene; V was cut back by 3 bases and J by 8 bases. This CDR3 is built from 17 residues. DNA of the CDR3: TGTGCCAGCAGTTTCCGGACTAGCGGGAGGGCCCCCCATGAGCAGTTCTTC. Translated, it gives CASSFRTSGRAPHEQFF.

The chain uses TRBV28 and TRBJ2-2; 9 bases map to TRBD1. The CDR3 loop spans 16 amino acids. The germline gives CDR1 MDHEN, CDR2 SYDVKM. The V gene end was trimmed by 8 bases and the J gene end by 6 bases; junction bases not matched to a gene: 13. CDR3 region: CASGGRDRAVSGELFF. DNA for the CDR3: TGTGCCAGCGGGGGTAGGGACAGGGCAGTCTCCGGGGAGCTGTTTTTT.

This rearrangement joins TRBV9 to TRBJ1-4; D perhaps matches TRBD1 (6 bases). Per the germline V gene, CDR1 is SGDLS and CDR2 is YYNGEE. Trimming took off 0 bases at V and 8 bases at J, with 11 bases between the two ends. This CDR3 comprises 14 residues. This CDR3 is CASSVAGGREKLFF. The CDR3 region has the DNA TGTGCCAGCAGCGTAGCCGGGGGCCGAGAAAAACTGTTTTTT.

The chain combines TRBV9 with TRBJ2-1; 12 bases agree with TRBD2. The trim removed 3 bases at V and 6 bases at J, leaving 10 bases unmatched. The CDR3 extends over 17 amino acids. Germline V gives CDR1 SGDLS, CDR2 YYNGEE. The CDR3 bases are TGTGCCAGCAGCGGATACATGACTAGCGGGAGTCTCAATGAGCAGTTCTTC. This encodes CASSGYMTSGSLNEQFF.

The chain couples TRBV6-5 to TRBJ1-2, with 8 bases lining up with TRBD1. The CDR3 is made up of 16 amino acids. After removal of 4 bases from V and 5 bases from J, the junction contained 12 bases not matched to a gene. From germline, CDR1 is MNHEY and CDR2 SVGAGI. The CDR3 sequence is CASSLTGANPRYGYTF. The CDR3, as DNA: TGTGCCAGCAGTTTGACAGGGGCCAACCCCCGTTATGGCTACACCTTC.

The chain's CDR3 is CASSARATNEKLFF. In DNA, the CDR3 is TGTGCCAGTAGTGCCAGGGCAACTAATGAAAAACTGTTTTTT. The genes are TRBV19 and TRBJ1-4; perhaps TRBD1 as D (5 bases). V dropped 5 bases and J dropped 0 bases, with 7 bases sitting between them. This CDR3 is built from 14 residues. CDR1 LNHDA and CDR2 SQIVND come from the germline V gene (reference sequence).

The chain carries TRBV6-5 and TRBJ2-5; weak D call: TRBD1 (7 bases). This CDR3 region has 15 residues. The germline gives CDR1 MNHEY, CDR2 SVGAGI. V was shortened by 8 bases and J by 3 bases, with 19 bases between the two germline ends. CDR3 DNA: TGTGCCAGCTCCCTAGGGGGGACAGCAAAAGAGACCCAGTACTTC. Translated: CASSLGGTAKETQYF.

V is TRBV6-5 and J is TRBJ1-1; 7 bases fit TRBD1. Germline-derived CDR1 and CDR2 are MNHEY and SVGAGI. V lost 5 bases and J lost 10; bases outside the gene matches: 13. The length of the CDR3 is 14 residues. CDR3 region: CASSRQGDITVAFF. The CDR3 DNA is TGTGCCAGCAGTCGACAGGGAGATATTACGGTAGCTTTCTTT.

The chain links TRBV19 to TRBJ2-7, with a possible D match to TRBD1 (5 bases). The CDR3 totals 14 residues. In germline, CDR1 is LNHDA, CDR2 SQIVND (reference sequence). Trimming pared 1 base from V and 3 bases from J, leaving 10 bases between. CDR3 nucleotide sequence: TGTGCCAGTAGTATAGGGGGCAGATACTACGAGCAGTACTTC. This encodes CASSIGGRYYEQYF.

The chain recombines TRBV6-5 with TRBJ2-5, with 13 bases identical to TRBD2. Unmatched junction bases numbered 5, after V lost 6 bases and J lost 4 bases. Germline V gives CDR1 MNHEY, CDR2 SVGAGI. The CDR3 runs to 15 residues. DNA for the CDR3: TGTGCCAGCAGCTTGAGACTAGCGGGAGGAGAGACCCAGTACTTC. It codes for CASSLRLAGGETQYF.

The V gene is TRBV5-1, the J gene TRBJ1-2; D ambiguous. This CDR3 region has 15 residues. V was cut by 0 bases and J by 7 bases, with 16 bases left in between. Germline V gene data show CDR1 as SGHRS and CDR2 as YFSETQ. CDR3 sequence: CASSLGTTGFGGYTF. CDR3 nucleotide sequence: TGCGCCAGCAGCTTGGGTACGACGGGATTCGGTGGCTACACCTTC.

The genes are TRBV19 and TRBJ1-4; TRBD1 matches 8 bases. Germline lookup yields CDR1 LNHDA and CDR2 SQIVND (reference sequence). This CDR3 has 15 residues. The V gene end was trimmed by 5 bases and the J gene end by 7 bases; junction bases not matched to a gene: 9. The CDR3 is CASSFKTGVIEKLFF. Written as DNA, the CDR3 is TGTGCCAGTAGTTTCAAGACAGGGGTGATTGAAAAACTGTTTTTT.

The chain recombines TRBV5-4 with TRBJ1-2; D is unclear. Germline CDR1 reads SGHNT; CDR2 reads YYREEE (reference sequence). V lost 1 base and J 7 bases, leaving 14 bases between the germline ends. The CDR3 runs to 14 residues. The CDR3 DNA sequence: TGTGCCAGCAGCTTGAGTGGGGTCAGAGGTGGCTACACCTTC. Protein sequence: CASSLSGVRGGYTF.

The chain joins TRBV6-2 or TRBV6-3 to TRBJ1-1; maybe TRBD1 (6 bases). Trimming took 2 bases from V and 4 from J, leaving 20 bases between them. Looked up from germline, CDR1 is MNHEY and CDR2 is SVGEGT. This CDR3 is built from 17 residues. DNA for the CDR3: TGTGCCAGCAGTTACCCTGAAAGGTTCAGGGGTGGCACTGAAGCTTTCTTT. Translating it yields CASSYPERFRGGTEAFF.

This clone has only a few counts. CDR3 nucleotide sequence: TGTGCCAGCAGCTATTCGGGAGAGGCCTATAGCAATCAGCCCCAGCATTTT. The encoded protein is CASSYSGEAYSNQPQHF. The chain employs TRBV27 and TRBJ1-5; D remains ambiguous. Trimming cost V 6 bases and J 0 bases, with 18 bases left between them. The CDR3 contains 17 residues. CDR1 MNHEY and CDR2 SMNVEV come from the germline V gene (reference sequence).

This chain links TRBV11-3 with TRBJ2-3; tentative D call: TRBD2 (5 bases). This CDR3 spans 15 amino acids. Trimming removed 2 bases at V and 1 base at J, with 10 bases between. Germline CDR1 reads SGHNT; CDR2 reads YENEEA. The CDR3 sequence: CASSLSISGTDTQYF. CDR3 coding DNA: TGTGCCAGCAGCTTATCAATTAGCGGCACAGATACGCAGTATTTT.

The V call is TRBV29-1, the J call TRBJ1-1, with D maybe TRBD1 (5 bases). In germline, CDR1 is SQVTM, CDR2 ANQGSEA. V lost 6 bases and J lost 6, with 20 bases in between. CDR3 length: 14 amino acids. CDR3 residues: CSVVLGTPRAEAFF. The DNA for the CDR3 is TGCAGCGTCGTCCTCGGGACCCCTAGGGCTGAAGCTTTCTTT. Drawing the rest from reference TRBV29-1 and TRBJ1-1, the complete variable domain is SAVISQKPSRDICQRGTSLTIQCQVDSQVTMMFWYRQQPGQSLTLIATANQGSEATYESGFVIDKFPISRPNLTFSTLTVSNMSPEDSSIYLCSVVLGTPRAEAFFGQGTRLTVV.

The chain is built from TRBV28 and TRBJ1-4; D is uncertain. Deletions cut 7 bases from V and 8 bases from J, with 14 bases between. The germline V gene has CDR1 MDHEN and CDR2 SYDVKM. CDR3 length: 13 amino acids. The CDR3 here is CASKPPFREKLFF. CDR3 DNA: TGTGCCAGCAAACCCCCTTTCCGGGAAAAACTGTTTTTT.

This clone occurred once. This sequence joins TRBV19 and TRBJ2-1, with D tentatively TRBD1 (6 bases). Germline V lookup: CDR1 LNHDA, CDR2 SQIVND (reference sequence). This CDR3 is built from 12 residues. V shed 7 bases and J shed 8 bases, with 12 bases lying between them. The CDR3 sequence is CASTEQGYEQFF. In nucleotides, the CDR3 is TGTGCCAGTACCGAACAGGGTTATGAGCAGTTCTTC.

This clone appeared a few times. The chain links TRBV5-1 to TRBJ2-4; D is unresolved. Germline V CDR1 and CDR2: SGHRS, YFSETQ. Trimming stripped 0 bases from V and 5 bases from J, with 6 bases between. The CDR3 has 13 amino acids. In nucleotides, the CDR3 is TGCGCCAGCAGCTTGGGCCGGGAAAACATTCAGTACTTC. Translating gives CASSLGRENIQYF.

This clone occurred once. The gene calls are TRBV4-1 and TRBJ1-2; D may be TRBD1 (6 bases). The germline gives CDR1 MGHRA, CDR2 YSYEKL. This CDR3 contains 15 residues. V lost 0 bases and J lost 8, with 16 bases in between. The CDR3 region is CASSQEIVQGGGYTF. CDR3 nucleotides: TGCGCCAGCAGCCAAGAGATAGTACAGGGAGGGGGCTACACCTTC.